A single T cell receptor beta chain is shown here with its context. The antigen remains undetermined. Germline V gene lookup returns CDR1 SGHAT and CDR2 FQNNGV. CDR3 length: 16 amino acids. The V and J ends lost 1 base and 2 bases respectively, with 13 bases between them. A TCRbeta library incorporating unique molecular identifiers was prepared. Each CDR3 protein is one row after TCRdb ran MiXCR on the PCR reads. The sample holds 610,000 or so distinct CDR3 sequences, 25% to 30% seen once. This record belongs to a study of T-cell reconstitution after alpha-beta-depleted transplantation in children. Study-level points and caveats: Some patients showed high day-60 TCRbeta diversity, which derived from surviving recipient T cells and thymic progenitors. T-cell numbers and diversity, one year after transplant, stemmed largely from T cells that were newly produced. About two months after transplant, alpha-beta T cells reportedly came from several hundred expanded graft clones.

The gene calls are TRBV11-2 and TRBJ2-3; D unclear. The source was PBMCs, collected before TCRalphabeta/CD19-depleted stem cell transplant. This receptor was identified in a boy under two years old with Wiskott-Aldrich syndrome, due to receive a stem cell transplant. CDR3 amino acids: CASSLVFGSHTDTQYF. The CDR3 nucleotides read TGTGCCAGCAGCTTAGTGTTCGGCTCCCACACAGATACGCAGTATTTT.